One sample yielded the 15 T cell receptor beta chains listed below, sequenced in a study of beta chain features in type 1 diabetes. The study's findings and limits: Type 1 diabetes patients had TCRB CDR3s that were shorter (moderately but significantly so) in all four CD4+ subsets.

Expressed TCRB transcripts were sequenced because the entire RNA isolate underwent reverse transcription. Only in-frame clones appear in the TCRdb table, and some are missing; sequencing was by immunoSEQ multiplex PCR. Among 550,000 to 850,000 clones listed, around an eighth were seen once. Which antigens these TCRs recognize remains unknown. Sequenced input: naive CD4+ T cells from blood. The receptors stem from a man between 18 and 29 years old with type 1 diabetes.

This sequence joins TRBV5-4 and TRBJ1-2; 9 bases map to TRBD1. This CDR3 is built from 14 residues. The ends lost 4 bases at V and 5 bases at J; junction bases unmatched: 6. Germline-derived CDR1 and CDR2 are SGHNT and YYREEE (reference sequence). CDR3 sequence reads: CASSPGQGPYGYTF. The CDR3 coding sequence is TGTGCCAGCAGCCCGGGACAGGGTCCATATGGCTACACCTTC.

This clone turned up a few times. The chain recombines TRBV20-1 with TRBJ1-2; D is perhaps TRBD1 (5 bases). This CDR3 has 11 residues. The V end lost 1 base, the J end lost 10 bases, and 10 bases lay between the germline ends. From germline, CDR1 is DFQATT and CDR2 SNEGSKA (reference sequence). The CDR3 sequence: CSARGQLNYTF. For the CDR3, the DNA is TGCAGTGCTAGAGGACAGCTTAACTACACCTTC.

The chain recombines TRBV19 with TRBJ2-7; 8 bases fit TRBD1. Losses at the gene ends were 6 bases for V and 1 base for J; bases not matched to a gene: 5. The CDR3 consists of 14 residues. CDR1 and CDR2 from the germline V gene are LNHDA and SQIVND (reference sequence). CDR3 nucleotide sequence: TGTGCCAGTAGGATGGGACAGGAGTCCTACGAGCAGTACTTC. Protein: CASRMGQESYEQYF.

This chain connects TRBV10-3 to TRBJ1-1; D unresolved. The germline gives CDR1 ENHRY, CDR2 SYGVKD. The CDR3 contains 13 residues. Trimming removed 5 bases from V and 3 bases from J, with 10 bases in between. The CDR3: CAISQSPDTEAFF. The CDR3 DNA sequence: TGTGCCATCAGTCAATCCCCGGACACTGAAGCTTTCTTT.

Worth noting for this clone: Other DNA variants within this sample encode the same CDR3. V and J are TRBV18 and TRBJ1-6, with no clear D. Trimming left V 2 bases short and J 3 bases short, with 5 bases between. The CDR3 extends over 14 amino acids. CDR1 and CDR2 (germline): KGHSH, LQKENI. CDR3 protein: CASSPGSYNSPLHF. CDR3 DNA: TGTGCCAGCTCACCAGGGAGCTATAATTCACCCCTCCACTTT.

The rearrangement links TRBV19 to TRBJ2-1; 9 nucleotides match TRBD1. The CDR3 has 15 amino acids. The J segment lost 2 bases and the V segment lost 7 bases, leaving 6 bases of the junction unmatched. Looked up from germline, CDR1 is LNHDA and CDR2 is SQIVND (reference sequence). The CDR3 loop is CASTLGQGTYNEQFF. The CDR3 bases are TGTGCCAGTACCTTGGGACAGGGCACCTACAATGAGCAGTTCTTC.

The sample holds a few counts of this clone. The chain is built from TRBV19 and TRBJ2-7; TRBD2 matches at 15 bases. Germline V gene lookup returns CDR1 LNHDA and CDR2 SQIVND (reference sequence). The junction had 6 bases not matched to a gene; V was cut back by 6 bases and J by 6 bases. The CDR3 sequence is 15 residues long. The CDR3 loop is CASSGLAGGQVEQYF. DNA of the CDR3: TGTGCCAGTAGCGGACTAGCGGGGGGGCAGGTCGAGCAGTACTTC.

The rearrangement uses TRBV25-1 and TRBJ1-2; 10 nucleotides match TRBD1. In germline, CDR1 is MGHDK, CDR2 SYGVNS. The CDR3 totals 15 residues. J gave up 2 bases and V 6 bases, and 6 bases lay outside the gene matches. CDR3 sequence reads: CASSDLTGGNYGYTF. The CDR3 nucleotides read TGTGCCAGCAGCGACCTGACAGGGGGCAACTATGGCTACACCTTC.

Here the CDR3 reads CASRTSGANVLTF. The CDR3 DNA follows: TGTGCCAGCAGGACCTCTGGGGCCAACGTCCTGACTTTC. This chain links TRBV5-6 with TRBJ2-6; D gene uncertain. The CDR3 runs to 13 residues. CDR1 SGHDT and CDR2 YYEEEE come from the germline V gene. Trimming took off 5 bases at V and 0 bases at J, with 3 bases between the two ends. Looking up the rest from reference TRBV5-6 and TRBJ2-6 gives the full variable domain: DAGVTQSPTHLIKTRGQQVTLRCSPKSGHDTVSWYQQALGQGPQFIFQYYEEEERQRGNFPDRFSGHQFPNYSSELNVNALLLGDSALYLCASRTSGANVLTFGAGSRLTVL.

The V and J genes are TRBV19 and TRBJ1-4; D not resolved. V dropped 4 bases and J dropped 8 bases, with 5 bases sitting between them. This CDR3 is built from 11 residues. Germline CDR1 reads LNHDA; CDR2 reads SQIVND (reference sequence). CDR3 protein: CASSRSEKLFF. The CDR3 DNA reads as TGTGCCAGTAGTAGATCCGAAAAACTGTTTTTT. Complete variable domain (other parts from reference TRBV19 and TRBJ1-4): DGGITQSPKYLFRKEGQNVTLSCEQNLNHDAMYWYRQDPGQGLRLIYYSQIVNDFQKGDIAEGYSVSREKKESFPLTVTSAQKNPTAFYLCASSRSEKLFFGSGTQLSVL.

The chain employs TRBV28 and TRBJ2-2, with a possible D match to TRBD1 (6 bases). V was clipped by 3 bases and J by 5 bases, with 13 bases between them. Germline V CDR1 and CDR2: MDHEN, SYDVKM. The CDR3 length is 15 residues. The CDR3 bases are TGTGCCAGCAGTTTGCCAGGGGATTGGACCGGGGAGCTGTTTTTT. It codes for CASSLPGDWTGELFF. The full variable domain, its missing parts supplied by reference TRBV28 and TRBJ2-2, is DVKVTQSSRYLVKRTGEKVFLECVQDMDHENMFWYRQDPGLGLRLIYFSYDVKMKEKGDIPEGYSVSREKKERFSLILESASTNQTSMYLCASSLPGDWTGELFFGEGSRLTVL.

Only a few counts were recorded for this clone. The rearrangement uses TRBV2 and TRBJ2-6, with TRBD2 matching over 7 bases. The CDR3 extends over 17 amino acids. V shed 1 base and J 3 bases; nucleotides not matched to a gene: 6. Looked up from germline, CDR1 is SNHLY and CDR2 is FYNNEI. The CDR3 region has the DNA TGTGCCAGCAGTGAAGTTTTGGGAGGGGATGGGGCCAACGTCCTGACTTTC. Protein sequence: CASSEVLGGDGANVLTF.

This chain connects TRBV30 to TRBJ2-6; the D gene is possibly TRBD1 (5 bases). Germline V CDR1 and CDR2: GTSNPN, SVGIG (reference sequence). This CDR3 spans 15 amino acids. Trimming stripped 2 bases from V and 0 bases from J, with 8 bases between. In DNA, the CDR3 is TGTGCCTGGAGTACAGGTCGCTCTGGGGCCAACGTCCTGACTTTC. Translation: CAWSTGRSGANVLTF.

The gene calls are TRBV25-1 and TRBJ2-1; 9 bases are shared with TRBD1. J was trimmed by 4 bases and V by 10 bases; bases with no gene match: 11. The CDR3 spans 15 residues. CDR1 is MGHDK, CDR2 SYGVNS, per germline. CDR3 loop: CATNGGTGFYNEQFF. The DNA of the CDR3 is TGTGCCACCAACGGGGGGACAGGGTTTTACAATGAGCAGTTCTTC.

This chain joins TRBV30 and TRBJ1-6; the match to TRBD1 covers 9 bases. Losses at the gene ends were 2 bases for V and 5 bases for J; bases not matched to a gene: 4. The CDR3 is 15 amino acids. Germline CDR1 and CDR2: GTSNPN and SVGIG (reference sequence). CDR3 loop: CAWSPGQGNNSPLHF. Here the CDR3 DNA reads TGTGCCTGGAGTCCGGGACAGGGTAATAATTCACCCCTCCACTTT.